The 19 T cell receptor beta chains below all came from one sample that was sequenced in a study of T-cell memory formation after mild COVID-19. TCRdb reprocessed the 5' RACE reads via MiXCR and lists one record per CDR3 protein. The sample has 250,000 to 350,000 distinct CDR3 sequences; 15% to 20% are singletons. The sample taken for sequencing was PBMCs or a T cell subset sorted from them (not recorded which). Receptors were obtained from a man younger than 30 who had mild COVID-19 (a few samples of this study predate the infection). Cell type and time point are not known.

The chain links TRBV24-1 to TRBJ2-5; D is unresolved. V was trimmed by 9 bases and J by 5 bases, leaving 27 bases between them. Germline loops: CDR1 KGHDR, CDR2 SFDVKD. CDR3 length: 17 amino acids. The CDR3 loop reads CATPSTGATPRGETQYF. In DNA, the CDR3 is TGTGCCACCCCGTCAACCGGAGCCACCCCCCGAGGCGAGACCCAGTACTTC.

This clonotype occurred a few times. The J gene is TRBJ2-7, the V gene TRBV5-1, with TRBD2 matching over 11 bases. The CDR3 length is 16 residues. Germline assignment: CDR1 SGHRS and CDR2 YFSETQ. V shed 4 bases and J 2 bases; nucleotides not matched to a gene: 8. The CDR3 sequence: CASSPGGTSGTYEQYF. The CDR3 nucleotides are TGCGCCAGCAGCCCGGGGGGGACTAGCGGTACCTACGAGCAGTACTTC.

The chain combines TRBV5-1 with TRBJ2-5; 7 bases are a match to TRBD2. With 7 bases clipped from V and 1 base from J, the junction kept 13 bases outside the gene matches. Germline V lookup: CDR1 SGHRS, CDR2 YFSETQ. The CDR3 is 16 amino acids. The CDR3: CASGLGLVGGQETQYF. The DNA for the CDR3 is TGCGCCAGCGGACTAGGACTAGTCGGGGGCCAAGAGACCCAGTACTTC.

The rearrangement uses TRBV7-8 and TRBJ2-5, with D perhaps assigned TRBD1 or TRBD2 (6 bases each). V lost 2 bases to trimming and J lost 1 base, with 17 bases between them. Per the germline V gene, CDR1 is SGHVS and CDR2 is FQNEAQ. The CDR3 covers 17 residues. This CDR3 is CASSLIRRGPFQETQYF. Here the CDR3 DNA reads TGTGCCAGCAGCTTAATCCGTCGGGGGCCCTTCCAAGAGACCCAGTACTTC.

This clonotype was detected a few times. The gene calls are TRBV9 and TRBJ2-7, with TRBD1 identical over 10 bases. The germline V gene has CDR1 SGDLS and CDR2 YYNGEE. The CDR3 is 15 residues long. V trimming: 3 bases; J trimming: 2 bases; junction bases outside the gene matches: 5. For the CDR3, the DNA is TGTGCCAGCAGCGGGGGGACAGGGGAAACCTACGAGCAGTACTTC. Its protein product is CASSGGTGETYEQYF.

This clonotype was seen a few times. The rearrangement uses TRBV6-5 and TRBJ2-5; unclear D gene. The CDR3 is 14 residues long. Germline V gene sequence: CDR1 MNHEY, CDR2 SVGAGI. V dropped 2 bases and J dropped 4 bases, with 11 bases sitting between them. The CDR3 DNA sequence: TGTGCCAGCAGTTACCGAGGATCAGGAGAGACCCAGTACTTC. Translated: CASSYRGSGETQYF.

V usage is TRBV4-1 and J usage is TRBJ2-7; 7 nucleotides align to TRBD1. Unmatched junction bases numbered 7, after V lost 2 bases and J lost 3 bases. This CDR3 comprises 15 residues. Looked up from germline, CDR1 is MGHRA and CDR2 is YSYEKL. The chain's CDR3 is CASSQIPGQNYEQYV. CDR3 nucleotides: TGCGCCAGCAGCCAAATCCCGGGACAGAACTACGAGCAGTACGTC.

This clonotype showed up many times. The rearrangement links TRBV7-2 to TRBJ2-3; no clear D. From germline, CDR1 is SGHTA and CDR2 FQGNSA. The CDR3 covers 14 residues. V gave up 5 bases and J gave up 4 bases, with 13 bases separating them. DNA of the CDR3: TGTGCCAGCAGCCCCCAACCCATGCCAGATACGCAGTATTTT. This encodes CASSPQPMPDTQYF.

This clonotype was found a few times. The rearrangement joins TRBV7-6 to TRBJ2-3; 11 positions agree with TRBD2. This CDR3 contains 15 residues. V lost 5 bases, J lost 2 bases, and 3 bases stayed unmatched. CDR1 and CDR2 from the germline V gene are SGHVS and FNYEAQ. In DNA, the CDR3 is TGTGCCAGCAGCCGACTAGCGGGGACCACAGATACGCAGTATTTT. The encoded protein is CASSRLAGTTDTQYF.

This clonotype turned up a few times. The chain links TRBV10-3 to TRBJ2-5; D ambiguous. The germline gives CDR1 ENHRY, CDR2 SYGVKD. This CDR3 contains 12 residues. CDR3 in DNA: TGTGGGATCAGTGGGGATCAAGAGACCCAGTACTTC. As protein: CGISGDQETQYF.

This clonotype was counted only a few times. V and J are TRBV12-3 or TRBV12-4 and TRBJ1-2, with 9 bases matching TRBD1. Trimming removed 7 bases from V and 5 bases from J; junction bases left unmatched: 11. The length of the CDR3 is 15 residues. The CDR3 loop is CASTLQTGGGYGYTF. The CDR3 DNA follows: TGTGCCAGCACCCTCCAAACAGGGGGCGGGTATGGCTACACCTTC.

This clonotype was detected ten times or more. V gene TRBV7-3 combines with J gene TRBJ2-1; 9 positions match TRBD2. The V gene end was trimmed by 1 base and the J gene end by 4 bases; junction bases not matched to a gene: 2. Germline V gives CDR1 SGHTA, CDR2 FQGTGA. This CDR3 has 15 residues. The CDR3 DNA follows: TGTGCCAGCAGCTTAATGGCGGGGGGGTACAATGAGCAGTTCTTC. It yields the protein CASSLMAGGYNEQFF.

The J gene is TRBJ1-2, the V gene TRBV7-9; no clear D. V lost 1 base, J lost 3 bases, and 15 bases lay in between. Germline lookup yields CDR1 SEHNR and CDR2 FQNEAQ (reference sequence). This CDR3 has 16 amino acids. The CDR3 protein is CASSLGAQRRDYGYTF. DNA for the CDR3: TGTGCCAGCAGCTTAGGGGCCCAACGGCGGGACTATGGCTACACCTTC.

This clonotype was observed at least ten times. V is TRBV7-2 and J is TRBJ2-1, with D uncertain. Trimming cost V 5 bases and J 2 bases, with 13 bases left between them. The CDR3 length is 15 residues. Germline lookup yields CDR1 SGHTA and CDR2 FQGNSA. CDR3 coding DNA: TGTGCCAGCAGCACCGACTGGCACCCCTACAATGAGCAGTTCTTC. Protein product: CASSTDWHPYNEQFF. Full variable domain (rest looked up from reference TRBV7-2 and TRBJ2-1): GAGVSQSPSNKVTEKGKDVELRCDPISGHTALYWYRQSLGQGLEFLIYFQGNSAPDKSGLPSDRFSAERTGGSVSTLTIQRTQQEDSAVYLCASSTDWHPYNEQFFGPGTRLTVL.

This chain uses TRBV7-9 with TRBJ2-1; D is perhaps TRBD2 (6 bases). The CDR3 runs to 15 residues. The V end was cut by 3 bases, the J end by 5 bases, with 14 bases between. Germline V lookup: CDR1 SEHNR, CDR2 FQNEAQ (reference sequence). CDR3 protein: CASSFSFGGNNEQFF. CDR3 nucleotide sequence: TGTGCCAGCAGCTTTAGTTTTGGGGGGAACAATGAGCAGTTCTTC.

This clonotype has only a few counts. This rearrangement joins TRBV4-1 to TRBJ1-5, with 10 bases aligning to TRBD1. Losses at the gene ends were 2 bases for V and 2 bases for J; bases not matched to a gene: 6. Germline CDR1 reads MGHRA; CDR2 reads YSYEKL. The CDR3 has 17 residues. The chain's CDR3 is CASSQSQGTGGNQPQHF. The CDR3 DNA is TGCGCCAGCAGCCAATCCCAAGGGACAGGGGGCAATCAGCCCCAGCATTTT.

The sample holds a few counts of this clonotype. The gene calls are TRBV11-2 and TRBJ2-3; weak D call: TRBD2 (7 bases). The ends were cut back, 8 bases at V and 4 bases at J, with 19 bases in the middle. CDR1 and CDR2 (germline): SGHAT, FQNNGV. This CDR3 contains 15 residues. The CDR3 sequence: CASSLAGARPDTQYF. DNA of the CDR3: TGTGCCAGCTCCCTGGCGGGGGCGAGGCCAGATACGCAGTATTTT.

This clonotype occurred many times. The chain has TRBV24-1 and TRBJ2-1, with unresolved D. The CDR3 loop spans 16 amino acids. CDR1 is KGHDR, CDR2 SFDVKD, per germline. Trimming shortened V by 1 base and J by 6 bases, and 15 bases separated the two germline ends. Written as DNA, the CDR3 is TGTGCCACCAGTGATTTCTCGGAGAGGTCGGGCAATGAGCAGTTCTTC. Translating it yields CATSDFSERSGNEQFF.

This clonotype was seen a handful of times. The rearrangement joins TRBV5-6 to TRBJ1-2; D gene uncertain. The V end lost 1 base, the J end lost 2 bases, and 6 bases lay between the germline ends. In germline, CDR1 is SGHDT, CDR2 YYEEEE. The CDR3 loop spans 13 amino acids. CDR3 amino acids: CASSLYGNYGYTF. The CDR3 coding sequence is TGTGCCAGCAGCTTGTATGGGAACTATGGCTACACCTTC. Based on the CDR3 plus reference TRBV5-6 and TRBJ1-2, the full variable domain is DAGVTQSPTHLIKTRGQQVTLRCSPKSGHDTVSWYQQALGQGPQFIFQYYEEEERQRGNFPDRFSGHQFPNYSSELNVNALLLGDSALYLCASSLYGNYGYTFGSGTRLTVV.